A selection of T cell receptor beta chains follows, all from one sample in a study of cytomegalovirus exposure and HLA in healthy donors. The protocol was immunoSEQ multiplex PCR, while the TCRdb copy is restricted to in-frame clones and leaves out a portion. The sample includes approximately 160,000 clones, approximately 96% seen only once; the top ten take approximately 0.82%. The sequencing sample was made of PBMCs. The source of these receptors is a woman aged 18-29 years in good health and CMV-seronegative. Both conserved end residues are part of each CDR3. A D gene is named only where the DNA matches it firmly. Clone size is shown for a subset of rows, as once, few, many or a class of expanded clone.

D	size	V	J	CDR3	DNA
TRBD1	.	TRBV5-4	TRBJ1-2	CASSLGGTGGLIYGYTF	TGTGCCAGCAGCCTGGGAGGGACAGGGGGCCTCATCTATGGCTACACCTTC
.	.	TRBV12-2	TRBJ2-7	CASRSGGAKAVDYEQYF	TGTGCAAGTCGCAGTGGGGGGGCGAAGGCCGTGGACTACGAGCAGTACTTC
TRBD2	.	TRBV5-4	TRBJ2-3	CASRAEWGLAGDTQYF	TGTGCCAGCCGAGCAGAATGGGGACTAGCGGGAGATACGCAGTATTTT
.	.	TRBV29-1	TRBJ1-2	CSVAHRNYGYTF	TGCAGCGTTGCGCACAGAAACTATGGCTACACCTTC
TRBD1	once	TRBV19	TRBJ1-2	CASSLPTGGLGYTF	TGTGCCAGTAGTTTACCGACAGGGGGCCTTGGCTACACCTTC
TRBD2	.	TRBV14	TRBJ2-1	CASSQYGGSYNEQFF	TGTGCCAGCAGCCAATACGGGGGGTCCTACAATGAGCAGTTCTTC
.	.	TRBV7-9	TRBJ2-3	CASRPNRGGGADTQYF	TGTGCCAGCAGGCCCAACAGGGGAGGAGGCGCAGATACGCAGTATTTT
TRBD1	.	TRBV13	TRBJ1-1	CASSFTGTGSRTEAFF	TGTGCCAGCAGCTTTACCGGGACAGGGTCGAGAACTGAAGCTTTCTTT
TRBD2	.	TRBV5-1	TRBJ2-3	CASSLGLAGGPTDTQYF	TGCGCCAGCAGCTTGGGACTAGCGGGGGGGCCGACAGATACGCAGTATTTT
TRBD1	.	TRBV9	TRBJ1-2	CASSLNDRGYYGYTF	TGTGCCAGCAGCTTGAATGACAGGGGATACTATGGCTACACCTTC
.	.	TRBV9	TRBJ1-2	CASSEQGSNYGYTF	TGTGCCAGCAGCGAGCAGGGTTCTAACTATGGCTACACCTTC